The 10 T cell receptor beta chains presented below share a single source sample, sequenced in a study of brain T cells in children with intractable seizures. The protocol was immunoSEQ multiplex PCR, while the TCRdb copy is restricted to in-frame clones and leaves out a portion. Of approximately 110,000 clones in the sample, roughly 92% were seen once. The sequences come from peripheral blood, collected at surgery. The receptors originated from a boy younger than two with hemimegalencephaly and intractable seizures.

This sequence joins TRBV9 and TRBJ2-3, with 10 nucleotides matching TRBD2. V shed 1 base, J shed 3 bases, and the junction held 8 bases outside the gene matches. CDR1 is SGDLS, CDR2 YYNGEE, per germline. CDR3 length equals 17 residues. CDR3 in amino acids: CASSVLSGRAGTDTQYF. The CDR3 nucleotides read TGTGCCAGCAGCGTACTCAGCGGGAGGGCCGGGACAGATACGCAGTATTTT.

The chain couples TRBV27 to TRBJ2-5, with TRBD2 as a possible D gene (5 bases). The CDR3 runs 15 residues. Germline V gene sequence: CDR1 MNHEY, CDR2 SMNVEV (reference sequence). V was shortened by 2 bases and J by 4 bases, with 14 bases between the two germline ends. DNA of the CDR3: TGTGCCAGCAGTTTAGAGGGAGCGGATGGAGAGACCCAGTACTTC. Residues: CASSLEGADGETQYF.

CDR3 amino acids: CASSIGWNGMNTEAFF. The CDR3 DNA sequence: TGTGCCAGTAGTATAGGATGGAACGGAATGAACACTGAAGCTTTCTTT. This chain uses TRBV19 with TRBJ1-1; D gene uncertain. This CDR3 has 16 amino acids. Per the germline V gene, CDR1 is LNHDA and CDR2 is SQIVND (reference sequence). V lost 1 base to trimming and J lost 0 bases, with 12 bases between them.

This sequence joins TRBV6-5 and TRBJ2-1; 14 bases fit TRBD2. The V gene's germline CDR1 is MNHEY and CDR2 SVGAGI. The CDR3 runs to 15 residues. The V segment lost 6 bases and the J segment 10 bases; nucleotides outside the gene matches: 8. CDR3: CASSPGLAGVREQFF. DNA of the CDR3: TGTGCCAGCAGCCCGGGACTAGCGGGAGTCCGGGAGCAGTTCTTC.

V usage is TRBV28 and J usage is TRBJ2-7, with TRBD1 matching 10 bases. Germline lookup yields CDR1 MDHEN and CDR2 SYDVKM. V lost 3 bases and J lost 3; bases outside the gene matches: 8. There are 16 residues in the CDR3. In DNA form, the CDR3 reads TGTGCCAGCAGTTTCCTTAGGACAGGGGGGGACTACGAGCAGTACTTC. Protein: CASSFLRTGGDYEQYF.

The chain has TRBV20-1 and TRBJ2-3, with a weak D call TRBD2 (6 bases). Germline V gene data show CDR1 as DFQATT and CDR2 as SNEGSKA (reference sequence). The V gene lost 6 bases and the J gene lost 4 bases, with 8 bases spanning the gap. The CDR3 has 11 residues. The CDR3 reads CSATGADTQYF. DNA of the CDR3: TGCAGTGCCACGGGGGCAGATACGCAGTATTTT.

The CDR3 region is CASSKYRGELFF. The DNA of the CDR3 is TGTGCCAGCAGCAAATATAGGGGGGAGCTGTTTTTT. The chain has TRBV7-3 and TRBJ2-2; D unresolved. Trimming stripped 5 bases from V and 8 bases from J, with 9 bases between. The CDR3 consists of 12 residues. CDR1 is SGHTA, CDR2 FQGTGA, per germline.

V and J are TRBV6-5 and TRBJ2-1; a weak D match, TRBD1 (6 bases). V lost 0 bases and J 4 bases, leaving 13 bases between the germline ends. CDR1 and CDR2 from the germline V gene are MNHEY and SVGAGI. The CDR3 totals 16 residues. The CDR3 bases are TGTGCCAGCAGTTACTCCGGGACACTCTCTTACAATGAGCAGTTCTTC. Amino acids: CASSYSGTLSYNEQFF.

This clone was found once. The chain recombines TRBV5-6 with TRBJ1-1; D remains ambiguous. CDR3 length equals 16 residues. Germline assignment: CDR1 SGHDT and CDR2 YYEEEE. V gave up 0 bases and J gave up 0 bases, with 12 bases separating them. DNA for the CDR3: TGTGCCAGCAGCTTGGTGAACGGCCTTATGAACACTGAAGCTTTCTTT. Its translation: CASSLVNGLMNTEAFF.

The chain combines TRBV5-4 with TRBJ2-1, with D perhaps TRBD2 (6 bases). V was clipped by 4 bases and J by 8 bases, with 16 bases between them. The CDR3 is 14 residues long. CDR1 and CDR2 (germline): SGHNT, YYREEE (reference sequence). The CDR3 DNA sequence: TGTGCCAGCAGCCAAAAAATGTCGGGGGATGAGCAGTTCTTC. Its protein product is CASSQKMSGDEQFF.